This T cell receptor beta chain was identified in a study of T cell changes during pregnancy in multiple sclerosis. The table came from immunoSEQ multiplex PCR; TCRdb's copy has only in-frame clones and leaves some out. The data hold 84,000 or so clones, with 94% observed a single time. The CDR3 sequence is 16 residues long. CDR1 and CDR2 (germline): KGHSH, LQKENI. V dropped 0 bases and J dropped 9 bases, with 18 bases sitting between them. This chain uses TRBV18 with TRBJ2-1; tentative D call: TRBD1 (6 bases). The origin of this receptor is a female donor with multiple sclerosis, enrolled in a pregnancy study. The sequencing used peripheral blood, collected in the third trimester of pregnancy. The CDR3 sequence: CASSPPLSQGRGEQFF. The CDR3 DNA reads TGTGCCAGCTCACCACCCTTATCTCAGGGGAGAGGTGAGCAGTTCTTC.